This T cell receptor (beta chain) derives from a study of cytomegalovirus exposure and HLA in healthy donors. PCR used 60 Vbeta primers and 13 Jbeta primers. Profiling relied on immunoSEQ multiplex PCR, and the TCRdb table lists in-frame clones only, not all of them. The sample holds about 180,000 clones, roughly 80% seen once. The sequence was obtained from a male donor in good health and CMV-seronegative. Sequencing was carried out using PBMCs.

The CDR3 loop reads CASGVAGAYGYTF. CDR3 DNA sequence: TGTGCCAGCGGAGTTGCAGGGGCTTATGGCTACACCTTC. The J gene is TRBJ1-2, the V gene TRBV28, with D perhaps matching TRBD1 (6 bases). Trimming left V 8 bases short and J 5 bases short, with 15 bases between. From germline, CDR1 is MDHEN and CDR2 SYDVKM. The length of the CDR3 is 13 residues.